The 12 T cell receptor beta chains below come from one sample, sequenced in a study of CD8 T cells in Susac syndrome. Random-hexamer reverse transcription was applied to roughly 0.5 to 1 ug RNA. TCRdb re-derived calls from the immunoSEQ multiplex PCR reads in MiXCR, one entry per CDR3 protein. The sample carries approximately 220,000 distinct CDR3 sequences, more than 85% recorded once. Material: CD8+ T cells from PBMCs. These receptors came from a human donor with multiple sclerosis.

The chain couples TRBV11-2 to TRBJ1-2; unclear D gene. The germline CDR1 and CDR2 sequences are SGHAT and FQNNGV. The CDR3 loop spans 13 amino acids. With 0 bases removed from V and 8 bases from J, the gap between germline ends came to 10 bases. The CDR3 DNA is TGTGCCAGCAGCTTAGATAAGGAGATCGGCTACACCTTC. Its translation: CASSLDKEIGYTF.

This chain connects TRBV7-9 to TRBJ1-2; tentatively, D is TRBD1 (6 bases). Trimming took off 1 base at V and 1 base at J, with 10 bases between the two ends. Germline CDR1 reads SEHNR; CDR2 reads FQNEAQ (reference sequence). This CDR3 has 15 residues. CDR3 nucleotides: TGTGCCAGCAGCTTAGGAACAGGGATTAACTATGGCTACACCTTC. This sequence encodes CASSLGTGINYGYTF.

The rearrangement uses TRBV2 and TRBJ1-1, with TRBD1 identical over 11 bases. CDR3 length equals 15 residues. Per the germline V gene, CDR1 is SNHLY and CDR2 is FYNNEI. The junction had 8 bases not matched to a gene; V was cut back by 6 bases and J by 5 bases. CDR3 coding DNA: TGTGCCAGCAGCGGACAGGGGGCATTATGGACTGAAGCTTTCTTT. Its protein product is CASSGQGALWTEAFF.

The V gene is TRBV19, the J gene TRBJ1-3, with D unresolved. Germline CDR1 and CDR2: LNHDA and SQIVND (reference sequence). V was clipped by 5 bases and J by 0 bases, with 5 bases between them. This CDR3 is 13 amino acids long. Here the CDR3 reads CASSDLSGNTIYF. DNA for the CDR3: TGTGCCAGTAGTGACCTCTCTGGAAACACCATATATTTT.

A single count supports this clonotype. This rearrangement joins TRBV30 to TRBJ2-2; 7 bases align to TRBD2. The CDR3 runs 15 residues. Trimming took 3 bases from V and 9 from J; bases not matched to a gene: 13. Germline CDR1 and CDR2: GTSNPN and SVGIG (reference sequence). The CDR3 DNA follows: TGTGCCTGGAGCGGCGACGCGGGAGTAATGAGGGAGCTGTTTTTT. Its translation: CAWSGDAGVMRELFF.

This clonotype was found once. The V gene is TRBV9, the J gene TRBJ2-7; 11 bases align to TRBD2. The germline CDR1 and CDR2 sequences are SGDLS and YYNGEE. With V trimmed by 3 bases and J by 3 bases, 11 bases remained unmatched. The CDR3 is 17 residues long. The DNA for the CDR3 is TGTGCCAGCAGCGGAGCCGCCGGGACTAGCGGATACTACGAGCAGTACTTC. Protein sequence: CASSGAAGTSGYYEQYF.

CDR3 in DNA: TGTGCCAGTAGTAGAGCCCGGGGGGCCTACGAGCAGTACTTC. This encodes CASSRARGAYEQYF. The J gene is TRBJ2-7, the V gene TRBV19, with 7 bases aligning to TRBD2. J was trimmed by 2 bases and V by 4 bases; bases with no gene match: 5. This CDR3 has 14 amino acids. Germline V gives CDR1 LNHDA, CDR2 SQIVND (reference sequence).

The rearrangement uses TRBV6-6 and TRBJ1-1, with D tentatively TRBD1 (5 bases). The CDR3 loop spans 16 amino acids. CDR1 MNHNY and CDR2 SVGAGI come from the germline V gene (reference sequence). V dropped 7 bases and J dropped 3 bases, with 21 bases sitting between them. The CDR3 coding sequence is TGTGCCAGCATTCTTACCGGGGCTCTCGGGGACACTGAAGCTTTCTTT. Residues: CASILTGALGDTEAFF.

The rearrangement links TRBV6-2 or TRBV6-3 to TRBJ1-3, with D hard to call. V lost 5 bases and J lost 3, with 17 bases in between. CDR1 and CDR2 from the germline V gene are MNHEY and SVGEGT. The CDR3 sequence is 16 residues long. This CDR3 is CASSILGPTGGNTIYF. DNA for the CDR3: TGTGCCAGCAGTATCCTGGGTCCCACTGGTGGAAACACCATATATTTT.

The chain links TRBV7-9 to TRBJ1-1; D gene ambiguous. This CDR3 is built from 12 residues. Trimming took 6 bases from V and 5 from J, leaving 10 bases between them. CDR1 is SEHNR and CDR2 is FQNEAQ in the germline V gene (reference sequence). In DNA form, the CDR3 reads TGTGCCAGCAGGTTCGACCTTACTGAAGCTTTCTTT. Protein: CASRFDLTEAFF.

The chain has TRBV5-6 and TRBJ2-7; TRBD2 matches at 11 bases. Per the germline V gene, CDR1 is SGHDT and CDR2 is YYEEEE. The CDR3 extends over 14 amino acids. Trimming took 4 bases from V and 3 from J; bases not matched to a gene: 3. CDR3 bases: TGTGCCAGCAGCGCTAGCGGGGGGTTCTACGAGCAGTACTTC. As protein: CASSASGGFYEQYF.

V is TRBV6-1 and J is TRBJ2-3, with TRBD2 identical over 14 bases. CDR1 and CDR2 from the germline V gene are MNHNS and SASEGT. CDR3 length: 16 residues. V shed 6 bases, J shed 2 bases, and the junction held 4 bases outside the gene matches. CDR3 sequence (DNA): TGTGCCAGCAGCTGGGGACTAGCGGGGGACACAGATACGCAGTATTTT. Encoded protein: CASSWGLAGDTDTQYF.